The clone carrying this TCR beta chain was seen at least ten times. Its cognate antigen is unknown. After removal of 4 bases from V and 7 bases from J, the junction contained 5 bases not matched to a gene. Germline V gene sequence: CDR1 SGHVS, CDR2 FQNEAQ. The CDR3 sequence is 13 residues long. 5'RACE employing 10-nucleotide random UMIs yielded the cDNA. Via MiXCR, TCRdb re-called the 5' RACE reads, giving one row per CDR3 protein. The sample records tens of thousands of distinct CDR3 sequences, around 13% being singletons. This sample was included in a study of neurological immune-mediated disorders. Notes on the study in general: The level of TCR clonal expansion was highest in patients with HTLV-1-associated myelopathy and lowest in multiple sclerosis, where it fell below the level seen in healthy controls. None of the CDR3 amino acid sequences in expanded clones turned up in more than one subject, which points to private repertoires in all groups.

Time point meaning: technical triplicate 1. The cells used in sorted libraries, CD4+ or CD8+ T cells, numbered about a million. Source material: CD4+ T cells from blood. This TCR was recovered from a female donor with HTLV-1-associated myelopathy (HAM/TSP). The genes are TRBV7-8 and TRBJ1-1; 8 positions agree with TRBD1. The CDR3 nucleotides are TGTGCCAGCAGCTCGGACAGGGAAGGTGAAGCTTTCTTT. This codes for CASSSDREGEAFF.